This TCR beta chain was captured in a study of cytomegalovirus exposure and HLA in healthy donors. Study context: In a later analysis, it was reported that the approximately 110 validation repertoires had been produced on the same platform as the 550 to 700 repertoires belonging to the first cohort. Broader study findings: It was about 180 TCR beta chains that were listed as cytomegalovirus-associated. The TCR clusters that emerged in the first cohort tended, a later analysis found, to co-occur in the 110 or so validation repertoires.

Concerning this clone itself: What it binds is unknown.

Donors came from a validation cohort of 95 to 150 subjects, distinct from the first 666-subject cohort. Measured with immunoSEQ multiplex PCR; TCRdb has only the in-frame clones, and not every one. The sample holds 300,000 to 400,000 clones, roughly 90% seen once. The CDR3 loop spans 11 amino acids. With 5 bases removed from V and 6 bases from J, the gap between germline ends came to 8 bases. Germline loops: CDR1 MNHEY, CDR2 SMNVEV (reference sequence). Material: PBMCs. The sequence was obtained from a woman between 18 and 29 years old in good health and CMV-seronegative. J is TRBJ2-7 and V is TRBV27; D possibly corresponds to TRBD2 (5 bases). CDR3 amino acids: CASSAAGEQYF. The CDR3 DNA sequence: TGTGCCAGCAGTGCGGCGGGCGAGCAGTACTTC.